This is a list of T cell receptor beta chains from one sample in a study of blood T cell repertoires in COVID-19. The repertoire was sequenced with immunoSEQ multiplex PCR; TCRdb's copy has only in-frame clones and lacks some. The table includes over 150,000 clones, 80% to 90% detected once. The sample comprised peripheral blood. The source of these receptors is a man younger than 35 who had recovered from COVID-19. CDR3s include the opening cysteine and the closing phenylalanine or tryptophan. D genes are given only for firm matches. The size of a clone is reported for some rows only, either as once, few or many, or as a class for expanded clones.

CDR3 DNA,CDR3 protein,J gene,V gene,clone size,D gene
TGTGCCAGCAGTTTCCGGGACTTTCGCTACAATGAGCAGTTCTTC,CASSFRDFRYNEQFF,TRBJ2-1,TRBV27,NA,NA
TGCAGCGTTAAGGACATCGACCGTTCACCCCTCCACTTT,CSVKDIDRSPLHF,TRBJ1-6,TRBV29-1,once,NA
TGTGCCAGCTCACCACTAACCGGTACAGGGACGGCAATAGTCGGAGCTTTCTTT,CASSPLTGTGTAIVGAFF,TRBJ1-1,TRBV18,NA,NA
TGTGCCAGCAGCAGTAGCGGGAGTTCGTACGATGAGCAGTTCTTC,CASSSSGSSYDEQFF,TRBJ2-1,TRBV11-2,NA,TRBD2
TGTGCCAGCCGTATAGCGGGAAGGCCAGATACGCAGTATTTT,CASRIAGRPDTQYF,TRBJ2-3,TRBV7-2,once,TRBD2
TGCGCCAGCAGCCACAAGACATCGGGGGCCAACGTCCTGACTTTC,CASSHKTSGANVLTF,TRBJ2-6,TRBV4-3,NA,NA
TGTGCCTGGAGTCGCTGGGACTCCCGGATCTACAATGAGCAGTTCTTC,CAWSRWDSRIYNEQFF,TRBJ2-1,TRBV30,NA,NA
TGTGCCAGCATCCCTAGCGGAGGAAACAATGAGCAGTTCTTC,CASIPSGGNNEQFF,TRBJ2-1,TRBV7-2,NA,TRBD2
TGCGCCAGCACTGGGACAGGGGGAATTACTGAGCAGTTCTTC,CASTGTGGITEQFF,TRBJ2-1,TRBV5-1,NA,TRBD1
TGTGCCAGTGGAGGGGGCCTCTCTGGAAACACCATATATTTT,CASGGGLSGNTIYF,TRBJ1-3,TRBV19,NA,TRBD1
TGTGCCAGCAGCGAAGGAGGCAATGAGCAGTTCTTC,CASSEGGNEQFF,TRBJ2-1,TRBV7-8,NA,NA
TGTGCCAGCAGATCTTACAGGGGTGGGGGGGAGCTGTTTTTT,CASRSYRGGGELFF,TRBJ2-2,TRBV6-5,NA,TRBD1
TGTGCTAGTGCCCCGGGAAGGGCTTCACCCCTCCACTTT,CASAPGRASPLHF,TRBJ1-6,TRBV12-5,NA,NA
TGTGCCAGCAGCTTAGTCGCAGGGGCGGAAGCTTTCTTT,CASSLVAGAEAFF,TRBJ1-1,TRBV7-8,many,NA
TGTGCCAGCAGCTTTCAGGGGGCGAACACCGGGGAGCTGTTTTTT,CASSFQGANTGELFF,TRBJ2-2,TRBV7-2,NA,TRBD1
TGTGCCAGCAGCCCCCGGGGAGGGGGTCTAAGCTACGAGCAGTACTTC,CASSPRGGGLSYEQYF,TRBJ2-7,TRBV5-4,NA,NA
TGTGCCAGCAGCTTGGAGACAGGGCTAAGCTCCTATAATTCACCCCTCCACTTT,CASSLETGLSSYNSPLHF,TRBJ1-6,TRBV5-6,NA,TRBD1
TGTGCCAGCAGTTCCTGGCTGGGCAGGGAAAATTCACCCCTCCACTTT,CASSSWLGRENSPLHF,TRBJ1-6,TRBV6-2/TRBV6-3,NA,NA
TGTGCCATCAGTGAGCCGGGACAGGGAGCTAACACTGAAGCTTTCTTT,CAISEPGQGANTEAFF,TRBJ1-1,TRBV10-3,NA,TRBD1
TGTGCCAGCAGCCGACAACAGGGCCTAAGGGAAAAACTGTTTTTT,CASSRQQGLREKLFF,TRBJ1-4,TRBV7-6,NA,NA
TGCGCCAGCACCCCAACGCCCCCGACAGGGTTTTCTTACGAGCAGTACTTC,CASTPTPPTGFSYEQYF,TRBJ2-7,TRBV5-1,NA,TRBD1
TGTGCCGCTCTGGACAGGGGGGGTTCCTACGAGCAGTACTTC,CAALDRGGSYEQYF,TRBJ2-7,TRBV28,NA,TRBD1
TGTGCCAGCAGCCCCAGGCTTGAGGACAGAAACAGGGAGCAGTTCTTC,CASSPRLEDRNREQFF,TRBJ2-1,TRBV9,NA,NA
TGTGCCAGCAGCCCACCTTCGGGGGACAGGGGGTTCTATAATTCACCCCTCCACTTT,CASSPPSGDRGFYNSPLHF,TRBJ1-6,TRBV7-9,NA,TRBD1
TGTGCCACCAGCAGTTGGGTCGGGTACGAGCAGTACTTC,CATSSWVGYEQYF,TRBJ2-7,TRBV15,NA,NA
TGTGCCAGCAGCTCGGGGGGCATATCCTACAATGAGCAGTTCTTC,CASSSGGISYNEQFF,TRBJ2-1,TRBV9,NA,NA
TGTGCCAGCAGTTCCACAGACAGGGCCCAGCATTTT,CASSSTDRAQHF,TRBJ1-5,TRBV6-2/TRBV6-3,NA,TRBD1
TGTGCCAGCAGTTACCAGGGACTAGCGGGAGAAAAGGAGACCCAGTACTTC,CASSYQGLAGEKETQYF,TRBJ2-5,TRBV6-2/TRBV6-3,NA,TRBD2
TGCGCCAGCAGCTTGTCGACAGGGGGCAATCAGCCCCAGCATTTT,CASSLSTGGNQPQHF,TRBJ1-5,TRBV5-1,few,TRBD1
TGTGCCAGCAGCTCAAAGGGGGCTGGCGAGCAGTACTTC,CASSSKGAGEQYF,TRBJ2-7,TRBV7-9,once,TRBD1
TGTGCCAGCAGTGATGGGCAAGGGACAGGGAGCTCCTATAATTCACCCCTCCACTTT,CASSDGQGTGSSYNSPLHF,TRBJ1-6,TRBV2,NA,TRBD1